The clone carrying this T cell receptor (beta chain) was observed many times. Unique molecular identifiers tagged the TCRbeta library. TCRdb re-called the PCR reads with MiXCR, one entry per CDR3 protein. The table has about 200,000 distinct CDR3 sequences, 13% to 15% seen once; the top ten hold about 12%. These data belong to a study of T-cell reconstitution after alpha-beta-depleted transplantation in children. Unmatched junction bases numbered 9, after V lost 5 bases and J lost 5 bases. The CDR3 runs to 16 residues. The receptor was derived from a human donor who donated a stem cell graft to a child with acute lymphoblastic leukemia. The sequencing here drew on PBMCs from the stem cell graft donor, taken from the stem cell graft. The rearrangement links TRBV12-3 or TRBV12-4 to TRBJ2-2, with TRBD2 matching over 9 bases. The CDR3 spells CASSLNSGRLTGELFF. DNA of the CDR3: TGTGCCAGCAGTCTCAATAGCGGGAGATTAACCGGGGAGCTGTTTTTT.